The clone carrying this T cell receptor (beta chain) has a count of ten or more. TCRdb's copy holds only in-frame clones and misses some; the assay was immunoSEQ multiplex PCR. This table holds approximately 260,000 clones, around 84% found once. With V trimmed by 9 bases and J by 11 bases, 15 bases remained unmatched. Germline CDR1 KGHDR, CDR2 SFDVKD. The length of the CDR3 is 15 residues. The sample comes from a study of blood T cell repertoires in COVID-19. Study overall: The analysed material was cDNA or gDNA that came from T cells, B-cell-depleted T cells, or PBMCs.

Residents of about two dozen US areas, aged roughly 18 to 95 years, made up the participants. The J gene is TRBJ2-3, the V gene TRBV24-1; 11 nucleotides align to TRBD1. Sequencing input: PBMCs or T cells enriched from blood (not recorded which). This clonotype originated in a man aged 25 to 40 with acute COVID-19. Here the CDR3 DNA reads TGTGCCACCGGAGGAGGGGACAGGGGGAGCGGGGAGCAGTATTTT. It translates to CATGGGDRGSGEQYF.